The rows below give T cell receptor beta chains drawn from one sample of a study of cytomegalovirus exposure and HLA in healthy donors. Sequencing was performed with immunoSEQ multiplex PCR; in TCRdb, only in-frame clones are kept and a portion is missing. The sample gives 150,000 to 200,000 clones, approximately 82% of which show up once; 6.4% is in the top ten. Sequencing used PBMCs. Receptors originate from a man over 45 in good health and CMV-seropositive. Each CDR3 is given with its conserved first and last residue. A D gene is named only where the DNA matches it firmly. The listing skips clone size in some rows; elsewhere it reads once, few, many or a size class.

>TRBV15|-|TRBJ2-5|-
CATSRDGQGQETQYF
TGTGCCACCAGCAGAGATGGGCAGGGCCAAGAGACCCAGTACTTC
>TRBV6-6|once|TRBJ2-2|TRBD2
CASRGGETGELFF
TGTGCCAGCAGGGGGGGGGAGACCGGGGAGCTGTTTTTT
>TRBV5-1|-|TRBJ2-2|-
CASSLGPRGTGELFF
TGCGCCAGCAGCTTAGGACCCCGGGGCACCGGGGAGCTGTTTTTT
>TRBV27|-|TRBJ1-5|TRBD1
CASSASGTESGNQPQHF
TGTGCCAGCAGTGCCTCCGGGACAGAGAGTGGCAATCAGCCCCAGCATTTT
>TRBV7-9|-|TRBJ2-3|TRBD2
CASSKTSAADTQYF
TGTGCCAGCAGCAAAACTAGCGCGGCAGATACGCAGTATTTT
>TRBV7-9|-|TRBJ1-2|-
CASSEASYGYTF
TGTGCCAGCAGCGAGGCCTCCTATGGCTACACCTTC
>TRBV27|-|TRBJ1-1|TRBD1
CASSSPGQGSRAEAFF
TGTGCCAGCAGTTCACCGGGACAGGGGTCGAGGGCTGAAGCTTTCTTT
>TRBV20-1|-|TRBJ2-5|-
CSALLGETQYF
TGCAGTGCCTTACTCGGAGAGACCCAGTACTTC
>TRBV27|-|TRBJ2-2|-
CASSGWGQNTGELFF
TGTGCCAGCAGTGGATGGGGACAGAACACCGGGGAGCTGTTTTTT
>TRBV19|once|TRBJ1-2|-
CASSLGGGYGYTF
TGTGCCAGTAGCCTGGGGGGGGGCTATGGCTACACCTTC
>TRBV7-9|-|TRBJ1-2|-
CASSLAEIGYTF
TGTGCCAGCAGCTTAGCGGAGATTGGCTACACCTTC
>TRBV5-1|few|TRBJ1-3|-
CASSLSWGAGNTIYF
TGCGCCAGCAGCTTATCTTGGGGGGCTGGAAACACCATATATTTT
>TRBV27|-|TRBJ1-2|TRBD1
CASGSQGALAYGYTF
TGTGCCAGCGGGTCACAGGGGGCCCTCGCCTATGGCTACACCTTC
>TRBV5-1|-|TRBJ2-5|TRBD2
CASSLLSSGREETQYF
TGCGCCAGCAGCTTGTTGTCTAGCGGGAGAGAAGAGACCCAGTACTTC
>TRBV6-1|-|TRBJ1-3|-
CASTGTPGNTIYF
TGTGCCAGCACCGGGACACCTGGAAACACCATATATTTT
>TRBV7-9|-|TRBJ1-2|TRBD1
CASSSGQGYGYTF
TGTGCCAGCAGCTCGGGACAGGGATATGGCTACACCTTC
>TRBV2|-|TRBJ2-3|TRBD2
CASSVTSGRWRTDTQYF
TGTGCCAGCAGTGTAACTAGCGGGAGATGGCGCACAGATACGCAGTATTTT
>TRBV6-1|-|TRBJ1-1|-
CASSEAQSNTEAFF
TGTGCCAGCAGTGAAGCCCAATCGAACACTGAAGCTTTCTTT
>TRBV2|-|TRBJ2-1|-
CASSEQEAGSYNEQFF
TGTGCCAGCAGTGAACAGGAGGCGGGCTCCTACAATGAGCAGTTCTTC
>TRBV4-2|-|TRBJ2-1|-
CASSQKRSGPYNEQFF
TGTGCCAGCAGCCAAAAGAGGAGCGGGCCATACAATGAGCAGTTCTTC
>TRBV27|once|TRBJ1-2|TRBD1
CASSLTGGVYGYTF
TGTGCCAGCAGTTTAACAGGGGGTGTATATGGCTACACCTTC
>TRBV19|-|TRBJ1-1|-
CASSQIAEAFF
TGTGCCAGTAGCCAGATCGCTGAAGCTTTCTTT
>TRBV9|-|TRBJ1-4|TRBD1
CASSEDRGNEKLFF
TGTGCCAGCAGCGAGGACAGGGGGAATGAAAAACTGTTTTTT
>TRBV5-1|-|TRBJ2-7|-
CASSSSYEQYF
TGCGCCAGCAGCTCTTCCTACGAGCAGTACTTC
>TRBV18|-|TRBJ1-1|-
CASSADRSRAFF
TGTGCCAGCTCGGCAGACAGGTCGCGAGCTTTCTTT
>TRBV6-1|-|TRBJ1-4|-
CASSGGRPNEKLFF
TGTGCCAGCAGTGGGGGCAGGCCTAATGAAAAACTGTTTTTT
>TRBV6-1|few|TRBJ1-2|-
CASTSPGRGKSGYTF
TGTGCCAGCACCTCCCCGGGGAGGGGGAAGAGTGGCTACACCTTC
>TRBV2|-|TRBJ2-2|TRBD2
CVSKTGLSGTSGKLGELFF
TGTGTCAGCAAAACTGGGCTTTCTGGGACTAGCGGGAAGCTGGGGGAGCTGTTTTTT
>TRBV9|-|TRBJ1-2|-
CASSATDSFYGYTF
TGTGCCAGCAGCGCTACGGACAGCTTTTATGGCTACACCTTC
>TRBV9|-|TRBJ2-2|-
CASSVGGANTGELFF
TGTGCCAGCAGCGTAGGTGGAGCGAACACCGGGGAGCTGTTTTTT
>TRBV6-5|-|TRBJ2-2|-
CASGTVNTGELFF
TGTGCTAGTGGAACAGTGAACACCGGGGAGCTGTTTTTT
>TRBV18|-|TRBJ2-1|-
CASSPTSSVSSYNEQFF
TGTGCCAGCTCACCGACCTCTAGCGTGAGCTCCTACAATGAGCAGTTCTTC
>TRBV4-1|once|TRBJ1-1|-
CASSQAWPGDTEAFF
TGCGCCAGCAGCCAAGCTTGGCCAGGGGACACTGAAGCTTTCTTT
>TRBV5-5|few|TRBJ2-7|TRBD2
CASSLTGLAPEQYF
TGTGCCAGCAGCCTAACGGGACTAGCTCCCGAGCAGTACTTC
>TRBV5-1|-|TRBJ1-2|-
CRGAPNGYTF
TGTCGGGGGGCCCCCAATGGCTACACCTTC
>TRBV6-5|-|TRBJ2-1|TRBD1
CASSYGTVSSYNEQFF
TGTGCCAGCAGTTACGGGACAGTTAGCTCCTACAATGAGCAGTTCTTC
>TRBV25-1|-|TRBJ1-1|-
CASSDPARGNTEAFF
TGTGCCAGCAGTGACCCCGCCAGGGGGAACACTGAAGCTTTCTTT
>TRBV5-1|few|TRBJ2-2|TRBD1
CASSPPGTGTGELFF
TGCGCCAGCAGCCCTCCCGGGACAGGGACCGGGGAGCTGTTTTTT
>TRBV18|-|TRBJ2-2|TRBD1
CATSTGQANTGELFF
TGTGCCACCTCCACCGGACAGGCGAACACCGGGGAGCTGTTTTTT
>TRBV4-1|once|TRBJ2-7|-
CASSHFRDTSYEQYF
TGCGCCAGCAGCCATTTCCGGGACACCTCCTACGAGCAGTACTTC
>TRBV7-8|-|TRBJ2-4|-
CASSLGGTKNIQYF
TGTGCCAGCAGCTTAGGAGGGACCAAAAACATTCAGTACTTC
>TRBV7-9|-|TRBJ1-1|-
CASSSYRGGAEAFF
TGTGCCAGCAGCTCTTATCGTGGGGGGGCTGAAGCTTTCTTT
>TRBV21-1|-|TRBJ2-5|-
CASSRQGGEETQYF
TGTGCCAGCAGCAGGCAGGGGGGAGAGGAGACCCAGTACTTC
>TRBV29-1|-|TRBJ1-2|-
CSVETRLDSSNYGYTF
TGCAGCGTTGAAACTCGACTGGACAGCAGCAACTATGGCTACACCTTC
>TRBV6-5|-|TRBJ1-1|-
CASSYGAGQAFF
TGTGCCAGCAGTTATGGAGCGGGGCAAGCTTTCTTT
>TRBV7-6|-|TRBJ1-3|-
CASSSPTEGNTIYF
TGTGCCAGCAGCTCCCCCACAGAAGGAAACACCATATATTTT
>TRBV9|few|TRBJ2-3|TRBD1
CASSPQPGQGSTDTQYF
TGTGCCAGCAGTCCCCAACCGGGACAGGGAAGCACAGATACGCAGTATTTT
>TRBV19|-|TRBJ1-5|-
CASSAAGEGQPQHF
TGTGCCAGTAGTGCCGCAGGGGAAGGCCAGCCCCAGCATTTT
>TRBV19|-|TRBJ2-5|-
CASSMGLQETQYF
TGTGCCAGTAGTATGGGACTCCAAGAGACCCAGTACTTC
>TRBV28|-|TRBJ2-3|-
CASSWRAGRTDTQYF
TGTGCCAGCTCTTGGCGTGCGGGTCGCACAGATACGCAGTATTTT